This T cell receptor (beta chain) was sequenced in a study of T-cell memory formation after mild COVID-19. The wider study: For the most part, TCR clusters were specific to one donor. Findings of the study overall: Detection of some responders pre-infection suggested pre-existing cross-reactive memory T cells participated. Clones that contracted from day 15 to 85 were balanced CD4/CD8, while later expanders leaned CD4+.

It was 5'RACE with constant-segment primers that produced the TCR alpha and TCR beta cDNA libraries, which carried sample barcodes and UMIs. A single record per CDR3 protein comes from TCRdb applying MiXCR to the 5' RACE reads. The sample lists a few hundred thousand distinct CDR3 sequences, less than 25% seen once, with roughly 8.3% in the top ten. This clonotype turned up a few times. Its antigen is as yet unknown. The sample taken for sequencing was PBMCs or a T cell subset sorted from them (not recorded which). The receptor comes from an adult woman who had mild COVID-19 (a few samples of this study predate the infection). Cell type and time point are not known.

The CDR3 protein is CASSPRDRGKLFF. The CDR3 DNA reads TGTGCCAGCAGTCCGAGGGACAGAGGGAAACTGTTTTTT. The rearrangement joins TRBV6-6 to TRBJ1-4; 7 bases are shared with TRBD1. This CDR3 has 13 residues. After removal of 5 bases from V and 11 bases from J, the junction contained 8 bases not matched to a gene. Germline assignment: CDR1 MNHNY and CDR2 SVGAGI (reference sequence).